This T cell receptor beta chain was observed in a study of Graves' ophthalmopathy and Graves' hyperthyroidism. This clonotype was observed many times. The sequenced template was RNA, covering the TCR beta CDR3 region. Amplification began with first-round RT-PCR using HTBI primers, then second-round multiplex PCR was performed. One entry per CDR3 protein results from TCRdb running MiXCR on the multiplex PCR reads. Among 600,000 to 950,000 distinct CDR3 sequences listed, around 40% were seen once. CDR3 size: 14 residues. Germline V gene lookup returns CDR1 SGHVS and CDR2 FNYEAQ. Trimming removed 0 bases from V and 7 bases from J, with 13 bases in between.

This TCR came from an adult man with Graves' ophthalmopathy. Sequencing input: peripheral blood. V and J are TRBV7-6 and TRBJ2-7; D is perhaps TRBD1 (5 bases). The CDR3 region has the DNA TGTGCCAGCAGCTTAGCGACAGAATCCGGGGAGCAGTACTTC. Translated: CASSLATESGEQYF.